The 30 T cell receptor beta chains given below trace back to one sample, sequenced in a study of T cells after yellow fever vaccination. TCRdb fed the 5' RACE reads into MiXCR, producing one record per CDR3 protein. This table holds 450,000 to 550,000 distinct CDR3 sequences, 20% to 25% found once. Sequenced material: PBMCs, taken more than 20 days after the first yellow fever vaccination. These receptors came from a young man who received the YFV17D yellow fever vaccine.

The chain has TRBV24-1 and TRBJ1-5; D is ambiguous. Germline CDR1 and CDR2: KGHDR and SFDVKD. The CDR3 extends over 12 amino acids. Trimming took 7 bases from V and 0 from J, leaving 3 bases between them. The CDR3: CATSDSNQPQHF. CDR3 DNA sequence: TGTGCCACCAGCGATAGCAATCAGCCCCAGCATTTT.

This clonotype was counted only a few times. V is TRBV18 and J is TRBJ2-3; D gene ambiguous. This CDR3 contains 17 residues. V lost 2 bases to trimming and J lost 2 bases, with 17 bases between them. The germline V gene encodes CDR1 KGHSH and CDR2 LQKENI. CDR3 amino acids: CASSPRFFWASTDTQYF. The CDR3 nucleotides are TGTGCCAGCTCACCAAGGTTCTTCTGGGCCTCCACAGATACGCAGTATTTT.

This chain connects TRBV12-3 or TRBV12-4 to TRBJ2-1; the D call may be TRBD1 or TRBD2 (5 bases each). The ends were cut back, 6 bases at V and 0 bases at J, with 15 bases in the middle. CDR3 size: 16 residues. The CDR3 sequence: CASRRGPTVSYNEQFF. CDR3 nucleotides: TGTGCCAGCAGAAGGGGACCCACCGTCTCCTACAATGAGCAGTTCTTC.

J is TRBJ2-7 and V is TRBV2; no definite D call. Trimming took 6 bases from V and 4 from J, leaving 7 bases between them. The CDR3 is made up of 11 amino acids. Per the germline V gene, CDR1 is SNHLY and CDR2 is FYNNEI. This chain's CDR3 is CASRTVYEQYV. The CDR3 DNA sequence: TGTGCCAGCAGGACCGTTTACGAGCAGTACGTC.

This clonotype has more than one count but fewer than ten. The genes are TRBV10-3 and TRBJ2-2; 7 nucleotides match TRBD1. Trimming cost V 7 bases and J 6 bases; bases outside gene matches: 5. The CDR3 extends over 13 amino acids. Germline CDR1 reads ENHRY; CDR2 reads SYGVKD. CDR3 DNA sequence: TGTGCCATCAACAACAGGGGTGCCGGGGAGCTGTTTTTT. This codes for CAINNRGAGELFF.

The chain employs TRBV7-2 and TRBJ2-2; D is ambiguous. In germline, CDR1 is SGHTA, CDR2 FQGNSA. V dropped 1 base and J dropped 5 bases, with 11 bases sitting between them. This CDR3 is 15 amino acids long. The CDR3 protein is CASSLGGFGTGELFF. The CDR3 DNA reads TGTGCCAGCAGCTTAGGTGGATTTGGGACCGGGGAGCTGTTTTTT.

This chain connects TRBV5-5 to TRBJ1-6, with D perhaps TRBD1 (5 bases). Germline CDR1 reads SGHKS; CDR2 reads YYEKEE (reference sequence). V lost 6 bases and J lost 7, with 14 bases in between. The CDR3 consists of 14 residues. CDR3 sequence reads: CASTLGGANSPLHF. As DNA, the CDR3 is TGTGCCAGCACCCTCGGAGGGGCGAATTCACCCCTCCACTTT.

CDR3 amino acids: CASSDIRGHGTSEQYF. In DNA form, the CDR3 reads TGTGCCAGCAGTGACATTAGGGGACATGGGACCTCCGAGCAGTACTTC. This chain links TRBV6-1 with TRBJ2-7; D perhaps matches TRBD1 (6 bases). The CDR3 extends over 16 amino acids. V lost 3 bases and J 6 bases, leaving 21 bases between the germline ends. Germline values: CDR1 MNHNS, CDR2 SASEGT.

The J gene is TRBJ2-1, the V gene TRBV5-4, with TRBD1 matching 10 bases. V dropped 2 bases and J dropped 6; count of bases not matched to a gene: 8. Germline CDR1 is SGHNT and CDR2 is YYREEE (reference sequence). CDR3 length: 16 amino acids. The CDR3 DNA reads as TGTGCCAGCAGCTTCTTTGGGACAGGGGCTAGCAATGAGCAGTTCTTC. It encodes CASSFFGTGASNEQFF. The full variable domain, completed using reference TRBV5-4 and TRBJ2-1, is ETGVTQSPTHLIKTRGQQVTLRCSSQSGHNTVSWYQQALGQGPQFIFQYYREEENGRGNFPPRFSGLQFPNYSSELNVNALELDDSALYLCASSFFGTGASNEQFFGPGTRLTVL.

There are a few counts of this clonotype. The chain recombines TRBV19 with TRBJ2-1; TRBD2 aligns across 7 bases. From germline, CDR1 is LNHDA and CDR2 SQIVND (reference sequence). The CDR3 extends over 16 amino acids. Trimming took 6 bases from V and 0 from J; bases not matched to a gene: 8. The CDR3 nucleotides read TGTGCCAGTAGCCCGTTCGCGGGGGTCTCCTACAATGAGCAGTTCTTC. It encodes CASSPFAGVSYNEQFF. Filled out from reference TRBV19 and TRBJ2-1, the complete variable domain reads DGGITQSPKYLFRKEGQNVTLSCEQNLNHDAMYWYRQDPGQGLRLIYYSQIVNDFQKGDIAEGYSVSREKKESFPLTVTSAQKNPTAFYLCASSPFAGVSYNEQFFGPGTRLTVL.

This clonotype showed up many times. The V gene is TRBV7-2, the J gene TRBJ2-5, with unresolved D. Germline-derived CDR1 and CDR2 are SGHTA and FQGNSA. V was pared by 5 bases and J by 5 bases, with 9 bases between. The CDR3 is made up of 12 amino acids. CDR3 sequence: CASSPLQETQYF. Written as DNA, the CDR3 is TGTGCCAGCAGCCCTCTTCAGGAGACCCAGTACTTC.

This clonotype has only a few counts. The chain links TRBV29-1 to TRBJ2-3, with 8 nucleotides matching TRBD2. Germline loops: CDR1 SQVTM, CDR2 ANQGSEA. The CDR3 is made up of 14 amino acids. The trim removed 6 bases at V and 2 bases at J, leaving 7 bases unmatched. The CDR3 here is CSVGTGGNTDTQYF. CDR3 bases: TGCAGCGTGGGGACGGGGGGGAACACAGATACGCAGTATTTT.

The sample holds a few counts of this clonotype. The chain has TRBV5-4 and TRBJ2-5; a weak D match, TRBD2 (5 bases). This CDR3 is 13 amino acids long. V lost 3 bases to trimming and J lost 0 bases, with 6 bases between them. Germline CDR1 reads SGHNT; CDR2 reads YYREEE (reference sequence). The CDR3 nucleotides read TGTGCCAGCAGCTCGGGATACCAAGAGACCCAGTACTTC. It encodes CASSSGYQETQYF.

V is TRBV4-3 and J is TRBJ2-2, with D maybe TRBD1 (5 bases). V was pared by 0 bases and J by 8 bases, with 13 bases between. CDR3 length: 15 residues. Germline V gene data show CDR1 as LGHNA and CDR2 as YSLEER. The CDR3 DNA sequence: TGCGCCAGCAGCCAAGACGGGTCGACAGCGGGGGAGCTGTTTTTT. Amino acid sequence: CASSQDGSTAGELFF.

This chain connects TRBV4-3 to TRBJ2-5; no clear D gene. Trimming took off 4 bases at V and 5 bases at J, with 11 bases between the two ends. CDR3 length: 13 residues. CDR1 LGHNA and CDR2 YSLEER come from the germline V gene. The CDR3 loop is CASSRWGDETQYF. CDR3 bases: TGCGCCAGCAGCCGCTGGGGTGACGAGACCCAGTACTTC.

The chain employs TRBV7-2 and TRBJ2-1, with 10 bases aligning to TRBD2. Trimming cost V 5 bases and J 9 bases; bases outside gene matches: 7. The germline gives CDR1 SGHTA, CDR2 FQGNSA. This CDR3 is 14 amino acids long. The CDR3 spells CASSISGGAIEQFF. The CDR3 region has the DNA TGTGCCAGCAGCATCAGCGGGGGGGCTATTGAGCAGTTCTTC.

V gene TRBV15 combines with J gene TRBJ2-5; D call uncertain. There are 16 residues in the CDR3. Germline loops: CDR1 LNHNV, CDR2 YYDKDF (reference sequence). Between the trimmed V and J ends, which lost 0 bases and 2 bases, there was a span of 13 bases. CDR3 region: CATSRDLETVQETQYF. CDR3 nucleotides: TGTGCCACCAGCAGAGATTTGGAGACCGTACAAGAGACCCAGTACTTC.

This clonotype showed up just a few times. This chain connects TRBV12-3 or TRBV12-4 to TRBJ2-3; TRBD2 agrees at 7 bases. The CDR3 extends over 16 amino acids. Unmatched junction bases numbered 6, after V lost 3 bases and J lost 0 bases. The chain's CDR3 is CASSFGLAASTDTQYF. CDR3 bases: TGTGCCAGCAGTTTTGGGCTAGCGGCTAGCACAGATACGCAGTATTTT.

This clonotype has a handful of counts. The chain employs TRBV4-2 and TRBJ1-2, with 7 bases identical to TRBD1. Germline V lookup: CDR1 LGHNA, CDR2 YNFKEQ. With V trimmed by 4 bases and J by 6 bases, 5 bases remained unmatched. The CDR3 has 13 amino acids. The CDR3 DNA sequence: TGTGCCAGCAGCCCGACAGGGAATGATGGCTACACCTTC. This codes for CASSPTGNDGYTF.

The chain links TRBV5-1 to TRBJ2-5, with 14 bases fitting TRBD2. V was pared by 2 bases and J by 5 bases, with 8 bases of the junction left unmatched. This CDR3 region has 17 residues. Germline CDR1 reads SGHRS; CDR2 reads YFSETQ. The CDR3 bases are TGCGCCAGCAGCTTCGGGACTAGCGGGGGCCGGAGGGAGACCCAGTACTTC. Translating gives CASSFGTSGGRRETQYF.

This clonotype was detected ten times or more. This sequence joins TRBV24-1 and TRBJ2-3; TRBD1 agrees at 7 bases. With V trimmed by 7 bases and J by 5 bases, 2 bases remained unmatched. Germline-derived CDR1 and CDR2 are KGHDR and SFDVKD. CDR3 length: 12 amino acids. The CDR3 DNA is TGTGCCACCAGAGGGGGCGGAGATACGCAGTATTTT. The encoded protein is CATRGGGDTQYF.

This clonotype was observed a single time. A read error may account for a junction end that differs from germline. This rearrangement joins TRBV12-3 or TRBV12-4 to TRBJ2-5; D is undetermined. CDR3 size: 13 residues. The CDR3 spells CSSSLGRKETQYF. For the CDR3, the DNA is TGTTCCAGCAGTTTAGGACGGAAAGAGACCCAGTACTTC.

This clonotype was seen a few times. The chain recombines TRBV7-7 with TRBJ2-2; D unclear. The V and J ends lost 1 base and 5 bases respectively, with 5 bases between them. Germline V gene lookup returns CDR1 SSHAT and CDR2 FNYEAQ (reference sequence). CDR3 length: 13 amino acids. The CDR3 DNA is TGTGCCAGCAGCTTAGTTTTTACCGGGGAGCTGTTTTTT. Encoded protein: CASSLVFTGELFF.

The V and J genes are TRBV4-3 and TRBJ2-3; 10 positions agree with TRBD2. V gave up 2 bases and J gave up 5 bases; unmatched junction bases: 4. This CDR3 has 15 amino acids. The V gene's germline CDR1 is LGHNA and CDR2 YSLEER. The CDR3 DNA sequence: TGCGCCAGCAGCCAAAGCGGGGGGGTCGGAGATACGCAGTATTTT. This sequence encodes CASSQSGGVGDTQYF.

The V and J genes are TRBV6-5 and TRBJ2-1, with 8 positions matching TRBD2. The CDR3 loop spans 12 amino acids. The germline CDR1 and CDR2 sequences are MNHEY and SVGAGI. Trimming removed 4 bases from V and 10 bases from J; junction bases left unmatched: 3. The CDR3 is CASSSSSGEQFF. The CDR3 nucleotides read TGTGCCAGCAGTTCATCTAGCGGGGAGCAGTTCTTC.

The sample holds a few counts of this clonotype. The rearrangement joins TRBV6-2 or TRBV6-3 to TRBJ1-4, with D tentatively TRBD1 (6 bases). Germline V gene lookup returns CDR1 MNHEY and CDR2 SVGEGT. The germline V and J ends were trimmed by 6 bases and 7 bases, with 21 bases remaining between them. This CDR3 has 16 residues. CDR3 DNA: TGTGCCAGCAGACCCCGCCAGGACAGACTAGGTGAAAAACTGTTTTTT. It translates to CASRPRQDRLGEKLFF.

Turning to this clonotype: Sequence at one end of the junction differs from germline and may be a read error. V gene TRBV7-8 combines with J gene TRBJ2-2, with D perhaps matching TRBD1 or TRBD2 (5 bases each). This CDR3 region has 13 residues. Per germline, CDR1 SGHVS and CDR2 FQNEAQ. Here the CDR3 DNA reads TGTGCCAGCAGTATAGGGGCGACCGGGGAGCTGCTTTTT. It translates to CASSIGATGELLF.

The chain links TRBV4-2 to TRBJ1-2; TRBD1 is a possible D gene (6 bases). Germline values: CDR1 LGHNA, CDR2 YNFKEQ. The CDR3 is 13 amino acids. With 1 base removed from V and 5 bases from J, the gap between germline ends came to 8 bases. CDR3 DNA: TGTGCCAGCAGCCAAGGGACAGAATATGGCTACACCTTC. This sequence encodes CASSQGTEYGYTF.

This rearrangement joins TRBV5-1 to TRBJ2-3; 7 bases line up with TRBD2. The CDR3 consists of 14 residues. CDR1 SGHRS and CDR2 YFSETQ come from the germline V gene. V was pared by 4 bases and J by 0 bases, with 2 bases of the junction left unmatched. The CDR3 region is CASSGGGSTDTQYF. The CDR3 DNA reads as TGCGCCAGCAGCGGCGGGGGAAGCACAGATACGCAGTATTTT. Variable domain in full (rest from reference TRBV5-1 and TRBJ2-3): KAGVTQTPRYLIKTRGQQVTLSCSPISGHRSVSWYQQTPGQGLQFLFEYFSETQRNKGNFPGRFSGRQFSNSRSEMNVSTLELGDSALYLCASSGGGSTDTQYFGPGTRLTVL.

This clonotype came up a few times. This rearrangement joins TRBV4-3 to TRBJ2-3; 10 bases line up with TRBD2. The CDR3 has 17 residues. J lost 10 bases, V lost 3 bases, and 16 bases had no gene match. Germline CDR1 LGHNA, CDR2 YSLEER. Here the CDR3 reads CASSQDDHSGGPDSQYF. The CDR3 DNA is TGCGCCAGCAGCCAGGACGACCATAGCGGGGGGCCCGATTCGCAGTATTTT.